One and the same sample provided the 16 T cell receptor beta chains below, sequenced in a study of shared clonotypes between healthy human individuals. Clones were sequenced by immunoSEQ multiplex PCR, and TCRdb holds only the in-frame ones, with some missing. This sample has over a million clones, with just under 99% found just once. The sequenced material came from naive CD4+ T cells sorted from blood. The subset was: CD45RA+ positively selected. These receptors were obtained from a man younger than 40 in good health.

V usage is TRBV5-4 and J usage is TRBJ2-7, with a possible D match to TRBD2 (7 bases). Per the germline V gene, CDR1 is SGHNT and CDR2 is YYREEE (reference sequence). V gave up 4 bases and J gave up 0 bases, with 14 bases separating them. The CDR3 sequence is 15 residues long. The CDR3 DNA reads as TGTGCCAGCAGCCCGGGGGGCGGGAGCTCCTACGAGCAGTACTTC. Encoded protein: CASSPGGGSSYEQYF.

This clone was counted a single time. The rearrangement uses TRBV18 and TRBJ2-2; the match to TRBD2 covers 10 bases. The J segment lost 1 base and the V segment lost 1 base, leaving 0 bases of the junction unmatched. Germline V lookup: CDR1 KGHSH, CDR2 LQKENI. The CDR3 runs 16 residues. CDR3 DNA: TGTGCCAGCTCACCACGACTAGCGGGGAACACCGGGGAGCTGTTTTTT. The encoded protein is CASSPRLAGNTGELFF.

The chain links TRBV4-2 to TRBJ1-5, with D unresolved. Germline CDR1 and CDR2: LGHNA and YNFKEQ. The CDR3 consists of 15 residues. Trimming took off 0 bases at V and 11 bases at J, with 17 bases between the two ends. CDR3 region: CASSQDRLLNIAQHF. CDR3 sequence (DNA): TGTGCCAGCAGCCAAGACAGGTTGCTCAATATAGCCCAGCATTTT.

The chain joins TRBV11-3 to TRBJ2-2; D perhaps matches TRBD1 (6 bases). CDR1 and CDR2 from the germline V gene are SGHNT and YENEEA. The CDR3 is 19 amino acids. Trimming left V 3 bases short and J 0 bases short, with 20 bases between. CDR3 in amino acids: CASSFGLLGAGSNTGELFF. The CDR3 coding sequence is TGTGCCAGCAGCTTTGGGCTTCTGGGGGCAGGCTCGAACACCGGGGAGCTGTTTTTT.

The chain combines TRBV28 with TRBJ2-1; 7 bases map to TRBD1. Germline values: CDR1 MDHEN, CDR2 SYDVKM. The CDR3 sequence is 15 residues long. V shed 2 bases, J shed 2 bases, and the junction held 3 bases outside the gene matches. Here the CDR3 reads CASSLERGPYNEQFF. The CDR3 DNA reads TGTGCCAGCAGTTTAGAAAGGGGGCCCTACAATGAGCAGTTCTTC.

The chain joins TRBV18 to TRBJ2-3; 7 bases align to TRBD2. V shed 5 bases, J shed 1 base, and the junction held 6 bases outside the gene matches. In germline, CDR1 is KGHSH, CDR2 LQKENI. The CDR3 extends over 15 amino acids. The CDR3 DNA is TGTGCCAGCTCAGCGACTAGCTCTGGCACAGATACGCAGTATTTT. Protein product: CASSATSSGTDTQYF. Full variable domain (rest looked up from reference TRBV18 and TRBJ2-3): NAGVMQNPRHLVRRRGQEARLRCSPMKGHSHVYWYRQLPEEGLKFMVYLQKENIIDESGMPKERFSAEFPKEGPSILRIQQVVRGDSAAYFCASSATSSGTDTQYFGPGTRLTVL.

The rearrangement links TRBV5-1 to TRBJ1-2; D uncertain. V dropped 5 bases and J dropped 0 bases, with 26 bases sitting between them. CDR1 is SGHRS and CDR2 is YFSETQ in the germline V gene. The CDR3 is 19 amino acids. The CDR3 loop reads CASSFTPALRNWANYGYTF. For the CDR3, the DNA is TGCGCCAGCAGTTTTACCCCCGCCCTTAGGAATTGGGCTAACTATGGCTACACCTTC. Looking up the rest from reference TRBV5-1 and TRBJ1-2 gives the full variable domain: KAGVTQTPRYLIKTRGQQVTLSCSPISGHRSVSWYQQTPGQGLQFLFEYFSETQRNKGNFPGRFSGRQFSNSRSEMNVSTLELGDSALYLCASSFTPALRNWANYGYTFGSGTRLTVV.

V gene TRBV11-3 combines with J gene TRBJ2-7, with 7 bases that match TRBD1. The CDR3 is made up of 15 amino acids. CDR1 and CDR2 from the germline V gene are SGHNT and YENEEA. J lost 3 bases, V lost 3 bases, and 8 bases had no gene match. The CDR3 protein is CASSFSAGGYYEQYF. CDR3 bases: TGTGCCAGCAGCTTTTCGGCAGGGGGTTACTACGAGCAGTACTTC. Full variable domain (outside the CDR3, taken from reference TRBV11-3 and TRBJ2-7): EAGVVQSPRYKIIEKKQPVAFWCNPISGHNTLYWYLQNLGQGPELLIRYENEEAVDDSQLPKDRFSAERLKGVDSTLKIQPAELGDSAVYLCASSFSAGGYYEQYFGPGTRLTVT.

The chain joins TRBV7-2 to TRBJ1-3; 7 bases align to TRBD1. Per the germline V gene, CDR1 is SGHTA and CDR2 is FQGNSA. The CDR3 contains 15 residues. V dropped 5 bases and J dropped 0; count of bases not matched to a gene: 4. CDR3 protein: CASSIGQVSGNTIYF. The CDR3 region has the DNA TGTGCCAGCAGCATCGGACAGGTCTCTGGAAACACCATATATTTT.

The V call is TRBV29-1, the J call TRBJ2-1, with 9 bases that match TRBD1. The germline gives CDR1 SQVTM, CDR2 ANQGSEA. The V gene end was trimmed by 7 bases and the J gene end by 0 bases; junction bases not matched to a gene: 10. The CDR3 runs to 16 residues. Here the CDR3 DNA reads TGCAGCGGGACAGGGGATTCGGCGAGCTCCTACAATGAGCAGTTCTTC. It is translated as CSGTGDSASSYNEQFF.

The V call is TRBV5-8, the J call TRBJ2-1; 12 bases are shared with TRBD1. Per germline, CDR1 SGHTS and CDR2 YDEGEE. The CDR3 has 16 residues. The ends lost 4 bases at V and 6 bases at J; junction bases unmatched: 8. As DNA, the CDR3 is TGTGCCAGCAGCCCATCGCGGGACAGGGGGCGCAATGAGCAGTTCTTC. Amino acid sequence: CASSPSRDRGRNEQFF.

This sequence joins TRBV9 and TRBJ2-7, with 7 bases identical to TRBD2. Germline CDR1 SGDLS, CDR2 YYNGEE. V was pared by 4 bases and J by 6 bases, with 13 bases of the junction left unmatched. The CDR3 is 15 amino acids. The CDR3 DNA follows: TGTGCCAGCAGCCCCCTCGGCGGGAGTGTCTCCGAGCAGTACTTC. Protein: CASSPLGGSVSEQYF.

The V and J genes are TRBV7-7 and TRBJ2-7; D might be TRBD2 (6 bases). Looked up from germline, CDR1 is SSHAT and CDR2 is FNYEAQ (reference sequence). V was cut by 5 bases and J by 2 bases, with 10 bases left in between. This CDR3 is built from 13 residues. CDR3 DNA sequence: TGTGCCAGCAGCCGCGGGACGGCCTACGAGCAGTACTTC. This codes for CASSRGTAYEQYF.

The chain links TRBV7-2 to TRBJ2-7; perhaps TRBD1 as D (5 bases). This CDR3 spans 15 amino acids. Germline CDR1 reads SGHTA; CDR2 reads FQGNSA. Trimming cost V 1 base and J 3 bases, with 13 bases left between them. CDR3 region: CASSLDISRGYEQYF. The DNA of the CDR3 is TGTGCCAGCAGCTTAGACATCTCTAGGGGCTACGAGCAGTACTTC.

The chain couples TRBV10-1 to TRBJ2-3; 9 nucleotides align to TRBD1. The germline V gene has CDR1 WNHNN and CDR2 SYGVQD (reference sequence). With 6 bases clipped from V and 4 bases from J, the junction kept 5 bases outside the gene matches. The CDR3 sequence is 14 residues long. The CDR3 reads CASRPGQGSDTQYF. DNA of the CDR3: TGCGCCAGCAGACCGGGACAGGGTTCAGATACGCAGTATTTT.

The chain joins TRBV29-1 to TRBJ2-3; no clear D gene. The germline gives CDR1 SQVTM, CDR2 ANQGSEA. CDR3 size: 11 residues. Trimming took off 4 bases at V and 4 bases at J, with 6 bases between the two ends. The CDR3: CSVGEADTQYF. The CDR3 nucleotides are TGCAGCGTTGGCGAGGCAGATACGCAGTATTTT.